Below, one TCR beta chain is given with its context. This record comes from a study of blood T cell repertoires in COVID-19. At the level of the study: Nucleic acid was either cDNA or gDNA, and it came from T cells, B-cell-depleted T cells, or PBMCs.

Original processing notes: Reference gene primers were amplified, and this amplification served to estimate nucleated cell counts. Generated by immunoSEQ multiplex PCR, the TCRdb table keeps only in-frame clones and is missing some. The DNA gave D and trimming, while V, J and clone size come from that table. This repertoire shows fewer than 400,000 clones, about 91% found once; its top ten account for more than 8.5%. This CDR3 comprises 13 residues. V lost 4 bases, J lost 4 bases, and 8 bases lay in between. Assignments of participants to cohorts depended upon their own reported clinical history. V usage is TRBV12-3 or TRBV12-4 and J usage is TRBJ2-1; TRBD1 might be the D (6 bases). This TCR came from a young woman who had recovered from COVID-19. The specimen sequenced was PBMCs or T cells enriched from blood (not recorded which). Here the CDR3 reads CASSSQGYNEQFF. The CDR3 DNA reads TGTGCCAGCAGTTCGCAGGGGTACAATGAGCAGTTCTTC.